This entry features one T cell receptor (beta chain) sequence. The data were taken from a study of blood T cell repertoires in COVID-19. The ends were cut back, 2 bases at V and 9 bases at J, with 13 bases in the middle. The CDR3 is 13 amino acids. Per germline, CDR1 SNHLY and CDR2 FYNNEI. Seattle enrolled patients during active infection and tracked them longitudinally. Profiling relied on immunoSEQ multiplex PCR, and the TCRdb table lists in-frame clones only, not all of them. The table lists some 120,000 clones, about 85% of them singletons. The receptor's source is an elderly woman with COVID-19, enrolled during active disease. The sample consisted of peripheral blood. The rearrangement links TRBV2 to TRBJ1-2; D call uncertain. This chain's CDR3 is CASSELSTRSYTF. CDR3 coding DNA: TGTGCCAGCAGTGAACTAAGCACGCGAAGCTACACCTTC.